The 25 T cell receptor beta chains below were found in one sample sequenced in a study of blood T cell repertoires in COVID-19. Measured with immunoSEQ multiplex PCR; TCRdb has only the in-frame clones, and not every one. Of roughly 100,000 clones listed, roughly 90% were seen once; the top ten hold roughly 6%. Sequencing was performed on peripheral blood. Receptors were obtained from a human donor in a cohort sampled during active COVID-19.

The chain recombines TRBV9 with TRBJ2-1; 7 bases line up with TRBD1. The length of the CDR3 is 17 residues. J gave up 7 bases and V 0 bases, and 13 bases lay outside the gene matches. In germline, CDR1 is SGDLS, CDR2 YYNGEE. The CDR3 loop is CASSVANGKGAGNEQFF. For the CDR3, the DNA is TGTGCCAGCAGCGTAGCTAATGGAAAGGGGGCAGGTAATGAGCAGTTCTTC. The variable domain in full, with the rest retrieved from reference TRBV9 and TRBJ2-1, is DSGVTQTPKHLITATGQRVTLRCSPRSGDLSVYWYQQSLDQGLQFLIQYYNGEERAKGNILERFSAQQFPDLHSELNLSSLELGDSALYFCASSVANGKGAGNEQFFGPGTRLTVL.

The chain recombines TRBV5-1 with TRBJ2-5; D may be TRBD1 (6 bases). The CDR3 consists of 15 residues. Trimming shortened V by 0 bases and J by 2 bases, and 11 bases separated the two germline ends. Per germline, CDR1 SGHRS and CDR2 YFSETQ. The CDR3 protein is CASSLGYGQQETQYF. For the CDR3, the DNA is TGCGCCAGCAGCTTGGGGTACGGACAGCAAGAGACCCAGTACTTC. The full variable domain, its missing parts supplied by reference TRBV5-1 and TRBJ2-5, is KAGVTQTPRYLIKTRGQQVTLSCSPISGHRSVSWYQQTPGQGLQFLFEYFSETQRNKGNFPGRFSGRQFSNSRSEMNVSTLELGDSALYLCASSLGYGQQETQYFGPGTRLLVL.

The genes are TRBV4-3 and TRBJ1-1; D possibly corresponds to TRBD1 (6 bases). V shed 1 base and J shed 1 base, with 10 bases lying between them. This CDR3 is built from 15 residues. The germline V gene has CDR1 LGHNA and CDR2 YSLEER. Here the CDR3 reads CASSQVSQGNTEAFF. Written as DNA, the CDR3 is TGCGCCAGCAGCCAAGTTTCACAGGGGAACACTGAAGCTTTCTTT.

The chain combines TRBV9 with TRBJ2-2; 11 positions agree with TRBD2. CDR1 and CDR2 from the germline V gene are SGDLS and YYNGEE. The CDR3 length is 16 residues. Losses at the gene ends were 1 base for V and 7 bases for J; bases not matched to a gene: 6. The CDR3 coding sequence is TGTGCCAGCAGCGTATGGGCTAGCGGGGGGAACGGGGAGCTGTTTTTT. This sequence encodes CASSVWASGGNGELFF.

V is TRBV6-2 or TRBV6-3 and J is TRBJ2-7; no clear D gene. Germline lookup yields CDR1 MNHEY and CDR2 SVGEGT. This CDR3 has 14 amino acids. V was shortened by 3 bases and J by 2 bases, with 11 bases between the two germline ends. CDR3 nucleotide sequence: TGTGCCAGCAGTTATCATTCAGAACCCTACGAGCAGTACTTC. It specifies CASSYHSEPYEQYF.

Only one count was recorded for this clone. V is TRBV19 and J is TRBJ2-6; unclear D gene. CDR3 length: 13 amino acids. Trimming took off 9 bases at V and 0 bases at J, with 6 bases between the two ends. CDR1 and CDR2 from the germline V gene are LNHDA and SQIVND (reference sequence). The CDR3 sequence: CASGPSGANVLTF. CDR3 bases: TGTGCCAGCGGTCCCTCTGGGGCCAACGTCCTGACTTTC.

The table lists this clone with a count of one. The chain links TRBV7-9 to TRBJ2-3, with D hard to call. This CDR3 has 11 residues. With 5 bases removed from V and 6 bases from J, the gap between germline ends came to 6 bases. From germline, CDR1 is SEHNR and CDR2 FQNEAQ (reference sequence). The CDR3 nucleotides read TGTGCCAGCAGCCTCTTTGATACGCAGTATTTT. The encoded protein is CASSLFDTQYF.

The chain recombines TRBV6-6 with TRBJ2-1; 8 bases fit TRBD2. Germline CDR1 and CDR2: MNHNY and SVGAGI (reference sequence). Trimming cost V 5 bases and J 0 bases; bases outside gene matches: 9. The CDR3 is 17 residues long. The CDR3: CASSPLASGSSYNEQFF. CDR3 coding DNA: TGTGCCAGCAGTCCCCTGGCCAGCGGGAGCTCCTACAATGAGCAGTTCTTC.

The rearrangement uses TRBV11-2 and TRBJ2-1; TRBD2 aligns across 7 bases. After removal of 4 bases from V and 14 bases from J, the junction contained 8 bases not matched to a gene. The CDR3 is made up of 12 amino acids. In germline, CDR1 is SGHAT, CDR2 FQNNGV. The DNA for the CDR3 is TGTGCCAGCAGCTGGGCTGGGAGCGGGGAGTTCTTC. Amino acid sequence: CASSWAGSGEFF.

This clone was seen just once. The V and J genes are TRBV20-1 and TRBJ2-2, with a tentative D call TRBD2 (6 bases). This CDR3 spans 11 amino acids. CDR1 and CDR2 from the germline V gene are DFQATT and SNEGSKA (reference sequence). V lost 7 bases, J lost 5 bases, and 8 bases lay in between. CDR3 amino acids: CSVAETGELFF. CDR3 sequence (DNA): TGCAGTGTAGCGGAGACCGGGGAGCTGTTTTTT.

The chain has TRBV30 and TRBJ2-7, with D perhaps TRBD2 (6 bases). Trimming took 4 bases from V and 0 from J, leaving 25 bases between them. The CDR3 spans 18 residues. The V gene's germline CDR1 is GTSNPN and CDR2 SVGIG (reference sequence). CDR3 coding DNA: TGTGCCTGGACCCCCTTGATCAAAAGGGCGGGGAACTCCTACGAGCAGTACTTC. It codes for CAWTPLIKRAGNSYEQYF. Complete variable domain (other parts from reference TRBV30 and TRBJ2-7): SQTIHQWPATLVQPVGSPLSLECTVEGTSNPNLYWYRQAAGRGLQLLFYSVGIGQISSEVPQNLSASRPQDRQFILSSKKLLLSDSGFYLCAWTPLIKRAGNSYEQYFGPGTRLTVT.

As for this clone: A junction end diverges from the germline sequence, so it may reflect a read error. This chain joins TRBV5-4 and TRBJ1-1; D is uncertain. The CDR3 extends over 13 amino acids. CDR1 and CDR2 from the germline V gene are SGHNT and YYREEE (reference sequence). The CDR3 DNA reads TGTGCCAGCAGCTCCATCCCCCAAGTAGCGGCTCACTTT. The encoded protein is CASSSIPQVAAHF. The full variable domain, completed using reference TRBV5-4 and TRBJ1-1, is ETGVTQSPTHLIKTRGQQVTLRCSSQSGHNTVSWYQQALGQGPQFIFQYYREEENGRGNFPPRFSGLQFPNYSSELNVNALELDDSALYLCASSSIPQVAAHFGQGTRLTVV.

The rearrangement uses TRBV6-5 and TRBJ2-3, with D maybe TRBD1 (6 bases). Germline loops: CDR1 MNHEY, CDR2 SVGAGI. The V end was cut by 6 bases, the J end by 6 bases, with 10 bases between. The CDR3 runs to 12 residues. CDR3 in amino acids: CASRGAGDTQYF. The CDR3 DNA is TGTGCCAGCAGGGGGGCTGGGGATACGCAGTATTTT.

The rearrangement links TRBV30 to TRBJ2-4, with 8 bases that match TRBD2. The J segment lost 8 bases and the V segment lost 8 bases, leaving 11 bases of the junction unmatched. CDR1 GTSNPN and CDR2 SVGIG come from the germline V gene (reference sequence). The CDR3 consists of 13 residues. This chain's CDR3 is CAAREGFSDIQYF. The DNA for the CDR3 is TGTGCCGCCCGGGAGGGCTTTTCGGACATTCAGTACTTC.

This chain connects TRBV5-4 to TRBJ2-3; no definite D call. V was clipped by 4 bases and J by 4 bases, with 16 bases between them. The CDR3 sequence is 15 residues long. The germline gives CDR1 SGHNT, CDR2 YYREEE (reference sequence). CDR3 amino acids: CASSPDLEAADTQYF. For the CDR3, the DNA is TGTGCCAGCAGCCCTGACCTAGAGGCGGCAGATACGCAGTATTTT. Looking up the rest from reference TRBV5-4 and TRBJ2-3 gives the full variable domain: ETGVTQSPTHLIKTRGQQVTLRCSSQSGHNTVSWYQQALGQGPQFIFQYYREEENGRGNFPPRFSGLQFPNYSSELNVNALELDDSALYLCASSPDLEAADTQYFGPGTRLTVL.

This chain joins TRBV28 and TRBJ1-1; 7 bases fit TRBD1. The CDR3 is 13 residues long. With 5 bases clipped from V and 4 bases from J, the junction kept 4 bases outside the gene matches. Germline V gene sequence: CDR1 MDHEN, CDR2 SYDVKM. The CDR3 here is CASSQGQSTEAFF. CDR3 nucleotides: TGTGCCAGCAGTCAGGGACAGAGCACTGAAGCTTTCTTT. Full variable domain (remainder filled in from reference TRBV28 and TRBJ1-1): DVKVTQSSRYLVKRTGEKVFLECVQDMDHENMFWYRQDPGLGLRLIYFSYDVKMKEKGDIPEGYSVSREKKERFSLILESASTNQTSMYLCASSQGQSTEAFFGQGTRLTVV.

The rearrangement joins TRBV24-1 to TRBJ2-1, with 8 positions matching TRBD1. CDR1 and CDR2 from the germline V gene are KGHDR and SFDVKD. With 3 bases clipped from V and 5 bases from J, the junction kept 14 bases outside the gene matches. The CDR3 spans 18 residues. The CDR3 here is CATSDPFRTGLLNNEQFF. CDR3 sequence (DNA): TGTGCCACCAGTGATCCATTTCGGACAGGGCTGCTTAACAATGAGCAGTTCTTC.

J is TRBJ2-2 and V is TRBV27, with 8 bases matching TRBD2. The CDR3 has 14 residues. J gave up 4 bases and V 4 bases, and 2 bases lay outside the gene matches. CDR1 and CDR2 (germline): MNHEY, SMNVEV (reference sequence). CDR3 in DNA: TGTGCCAGCAGTTCGGGGACTAGCACCGGGGAGCTGTTTTTT. As protein: CASSSGTSTGELFF.

DNA for the CDR3: TGTGCCAGCAGTCCCCTTTTCGGGACACAAGAGACCCAGTACTTC. Translated: CASSPLFGTQETQYF. The chain is built from TRBV27 and TRBJ2-5; D is perhaps TRBD1 (6 bases). The CDR3 runs 15 residues. Germline loops: CDR1 MNHEY, CDR2 SMNVEV (reference sequence). V was cut by 5 bases and J by 2 bases, with 15 bases left in between.

The chain couples TRBV4-1 to TRBJ1-1; D may be TRBD1 (5 bases). Germline values: CDR1 MGHRA, CDR2 YSYEKL. The CDR3 covers 14 residues. Trimming stripped 3 bases from V and 5 bases from J, with 13 bases between. CDR3 DNA: TGCGCCAGCAGCCACCCCGGGAGGGGAACTGAAGCTTTCTTT. It encodes CASSHPGRGTEAFF.

The rearrangement uses TRBV30 and TRBJ1-2; maybe TRBD1 (5 bases). Trimming left V 2 bases short and J 6 bases short, with 13 bases between. Germline V gives CDR1 GTSNPN, CDR2 SVGIG (reference sequence). This CDR3 region has 13 residues. CDR3 amino acids: CAWSMVGGDGYTF. CDR3 DNA: TGTGCCTGGAGTATGGTCGGGGGGGATGGCTACACCTTC.

This clone was counted a single time. The J gene is TRBJ1-2, the V gene TRBV6-5; possibly TRBD1 for D (5 bases). Germline V gene data show CDR1 as MNHEY and CDR2 as SVGAGI. V was cut by 5 bases and J by 8 bases, with 21 bases left in between. The CDR3 totals 15 residues. This CDR3 is CASSNYYDTGGGYTF. DNA for the CDR3: TGTGCCAGCAGTAACTACTACGATACTGGGGGGGGCTACACCTTC.

This clone was detected only once. The chain employs TRBV6-5 and TRBJ1-6; D uncertain. V was clipped by 5 bases and J by 13 bases, with 18 bases between them. The CDR3 runs 14 residues. CDR1 is MNHEY, CDR2 SVGAGI, per germline. CDR3 protein: CASSMQVSRYPLHF. In nucleotides, the CDR3 is TGTGCCAGCAGTATGCAGGTGTCGCGATATCCCCTCCACTTT.

The chain recombines TRBV7-9 with TRBJ2-2; 10 bases match TRBD2. The junction had 7 bases not matched to a gene; V was cut back by 5 bases and J by 1 base. The CDR3 is made up of 17 amino acids. Germline CDR1 and CDR2: SEHNR and FQNEAQ (reference sequence). The CDR3 sequence is CASSPLAGEKNTGELFF. In DNA, the CDR3 is TGTGCCAGCAGCCCCCTAGCGGGGGAGAAGAACACCGGGGAGCTGTTTTTT.

This chain uses TRBV6-1 with TRBJ2-1; D gene uncertain. Germline V CDR1 and CDR2: MNHNS, SASEGT. V dropped 3 bases and J dropped 7 bases, with 13 bases sitting between them. This CDR3 region has 14 residues. This CDR3 is CASSDPPPVNEQFF. The CDR3 DNA is TGTGCCAGCAGTGACCCCCCGCCAGTAAATGAGCAGTTCTTC.